Presented here are 17 T cell receptor beta chains from one specimen sequenced in a study of T cells expressing NK-cell markers. TCRdb processed the 5' RACE reads again and assigns one entry to each CDR3 protein, with no DNA. In total, the table holds roughly 380,000 distinct CDR3 sequences. Material: blood T cells: a sorted CD56 or NKG2C T cell subset, CD4+ or CD8+ T cells, or bulk PBMC T cells (not recorded which). The source is a man aged 18-70 years in good health.

This sequence joins TRBV20-1 and TRBJ1-1. Germline-derived CDR1 and CDR2 are DFQATT and SNEGSKA (reference sequence). The CDR3 is 16 amino acids. The CDR3 sequence: CSARDLGERGGTEAFF.

The rearrangement links TRBV4-2 to TRBJ2-5; TCRdb calls TRBD2, which cannot be checked without DNA. The CDR3 is 17 amino acids. Germline V CDR1 and CDR2: LGHNA, YNFKEQ. The CDR3 sequence: CASSQAPAVGRQETQYF.

V and J are TRBV18 and TRBJ2-5. The CDR3 spans 14 residues. Germline V CDR1 and CDR2: KGHSH, LQKENI. CDR3 sequence: CASSPQGRQETQYF.

The V and J genes are TRBV6-1 and TRBJ2-5; as DNA is missing, the TRBD1 call by TCRdb cannot be tested. CDR3 size: 15 residues. Looked up from germline, CDR1 is MNHNS and CDR2 is SASEGT. The CDR3 spells CASSEGSRRAETQYF.

The rearrangement links TRBV6-1 to TRBJ2-1; TCRdb picks TRBD1, but there is no DNA to check that call. The germline CDR1 and CDR2 sequences are MNHNS and SASEGT. The length of the CDR3 is 13 residues. This CDR3 reads CASLGTGRNEQFF.

This chain links TRBV3-1 with TRBJ1-2. The CDR3 is made up of 15 amino acids. CDR1 and CDR2 (germline): LGHDT, YNNKEL (reference sequence). This CDR3 reads CASSQAAGNNYGYTF. Full variable domain (missing parts from reference TRBV3-1 and TRBJ1-2): DTAVSQTPKYLVTQMGNDKSIKCEQNLGHDTMYWYKQDSKKFLKIMFSYNNKELIINETVPNRFSPKSPDKAHLNLHINSLELGDSAVYFCASSQAAGNNYGYTFGSGTRLTVV.

The genes are TRBV3-1 and TRBJ2-3; TCRdb returns TRBD1, unconfirmable since there is no DNA. The CDR3 is made up of 14 amino acids. Germline assignment: CDR1 LGHDT and CDR2 YNNKEL (reference sequence). The CDR3 is CASSQFVQGATQYF.

The chain joins TRBV6-1 to TRBJ1-6; TCRdb returns TRBD1, unconfirmable since there is no DNA. The germline V gene encodes CDR1 MNHNS and CDR2 SASEGT. This CDR3 comprises 14 residues. The chain's CDR3 is CASSPGGRVSPLHF.

This chain joins TRBV6-1 and TRBJ2-3; the D gene TCRdb calls, TRBD2, cannot be checked with no DNA. This CDR3 is built from 15 residues. The germline V gene encodes CDR1 MNHNS and CDR2 SASEGT. This CDR3 is CASAVASGYTDTQYF.

V and J are TRBV20-1 and TRBJ1-2; with no DNA, the TCRdb D assignment of TRBD1 cannot be verified. The CDR3 runs to 12 residues. Germline V gene sequence: CDR1 DFQATT, CDR2 SNEGSKA (reference sequence). The chain's CDR3 is CSALQDFGGYTF.

The V gene is TRBV6-5, the J gene TRBJ2-1; TCRdb names TRBD1, which stays unverified in the absence of DNA. Germline CDR1 MNHEY, CDR2 SVGAGI. There are 15 residues in the CDR3. The CDR3 is CASSRQGSSYNEQFF.

The V gene is TRBV2, the J gene TRBJ2-7; TCRdb designates TRBD1, a call that cannot be tested without DNA. Germline V lookup: CDR1 SNHLY, CDR2 FYNNEI. The CDR3 has 13 amino acids. This chain's CDR3 is CASSGDRAAEQYF.

J is TRBJ2-4 and V is TRBV12-3 or TRBV12-4; the D call of TRBD1 rests on TCRdb alone, since no DNA is present to check it. This CDR3 has 14 residues. This chain's CDR3 is CASSHTGGRNIQYF.

The V and J genes are TRBV20-1 and TRBJ2-7; as DNA is missing, the TRBD1 call by TCRdb cannot be tested. The CDR3 runs to 17 residues. Per the germline V gene, CDR1 is DFQATT and CDR2 is SNEGSKA (reference sequence). This CDR3 is CSARESGQVKSSYEQYF.

V is TRBV20-1 and J is TRBJ2-4; TCRdb's D call, TRBD2, is unchecked because there is no DNA. Germline lookup yields CDR1 DFQATT and CDR2 SNEGSKA (reference sequence). The CDR3 is made up of 12 amino acids. The CDR3: CSARAREGTQYF.

J is TRBJ2-7 and V is TRBV7-9. Germline lookup yields CDR1 SEHNR and CDR2 FQNEAQ (reference sequence). CDR3 length: 15 amino acids. The CDR3 loop is CASSLAIGSSYEQYF.

The chain uses TRBV6-1 and TRBJ1-2; TCRdb outputs TRBD1, but without DNA this stays unchecked. The germline V gene has CDR1 MNHNS and CDR2 SASEGT. This CDR3 region has 14 residues. The CDR3: CASSPLGGNYGYTF.